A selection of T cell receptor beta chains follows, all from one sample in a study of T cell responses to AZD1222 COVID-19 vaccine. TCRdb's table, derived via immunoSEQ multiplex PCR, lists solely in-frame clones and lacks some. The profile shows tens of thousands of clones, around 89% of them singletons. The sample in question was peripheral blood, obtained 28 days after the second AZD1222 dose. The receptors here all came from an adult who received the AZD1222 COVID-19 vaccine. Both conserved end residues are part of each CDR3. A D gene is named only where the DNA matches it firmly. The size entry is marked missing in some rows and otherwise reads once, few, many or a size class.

TGTGCCAGCAGGGGGACAGGGGCGCCCAATTCACCCCTCCACTTT | CASRGTGAPNSPLHF | once | TRBJ1-6 | TRBV5-6 | TRBD1
TGTGCCAGCTCACCGGGAGGGGGCGATTACAATGAGCAGTTCTTC | CASSPGGGDYNEQFF | few | TRBJ2-1 | TRBV18 | NA
TGCAGCGTTGAGGCTCAGGGGCGAATCTTGTCAGCTTTCTTT | CSVEAQGRILSAFF | NA | TRBJ1-1 | TRBV29-1 | NA
TGTGCCAGCAGAAAGGCAGGGTACGAGCAGTACTTC | CASRKAGYEQYF | NA | TRBJ2-7 | TRBV28 | NA
TGTGCCAGCTCACCAATTGGCAGGAGTTCCTACGAGCAGTACTTC | CASSPIGRSSYEQYF | NA | TRBJ2-7 | TRBV18 | NA
TGTGCCAGCAGTTCCCGACCACCGGCTGAAGCTTTCTTT | CASSSRPPAEAFF | NA | TRBJ1-1 | TRBV27 | NA
TGTGCCAGCAGGCCTCTAGGGGGCCGGCAGTACTTC | CASRPLGGRQYF | NA | TRBJ2-7 | TRBV27 | TRBD1
TGCGCCAGCAGCTTTACTAGCGGGGGAACCCGCAGCGGCGAGCAGTACTTC | CASSFTSGGTRSGEQYF | NA | TRBJ2-7 | TRBV5-1 | TRBD2
TGTGCCAGCAGTGAAGCGCGGGAGAACTATGGCTACACCTTC | CASSEARENYGYTF | NA | TRBJ1-2 | TRBV2 | NA
TGCGCCAGCAGCTTGCTCTCAACCTACGAGCAGTACTTC | CASSLLSTYEQYF | NA | TRBJ2-7 | TRBV5-1 | NA
TGTGCCAGCAGCTTGGAGGTTGGAGGGGGTTCACCCCTCCACTTT | CASSLEVGGGSPLHF | NA | TRBJ1-6 | TRBV5-4 | NA
TGTGCCACCTCCGATGGGGCAGACCTAAACTTC | CATSDGADLNF | NA | TRBJ1-2 | TRBV19 | NA
TGTGCCACCAGTGGCCCCGGGAACACCGGGGAGCTGTTTTTT | CATSGPGNTGELFF | few | TRBJ2-2 | TRBV24-1 | NA
TGCGCCAGCAGCTTGGCAGCGGGAGGGTCTTATGGCTACACCTTC | CASSLAAGGSYGYTF | NA | TRBJ1-2 | TRBV5-1 | NA
TGTGCTAGTGGTTTGACGGACAGGGGGAATTCACCCCTCCACTTT | CASGLTDRGNSPLHF | NA | TRBJ1-6 | TRBV12-5 | TRBD1
TGTGCCAGTAGTGCTCAGCGGGGGGGCCTTAGGACCGGGGAGCTGTTTTTT | CASSAQRGGLRTGELFF | few | TRBJ2-2 | TRBV19 | TRBD2
TGTGCCAGCAGCTACAGGGATATGAGCGGCTACACCTTC | CASSYRDMSGYTF | NA | TRBJ1-2 | TRBV3-1/TRBV3-2 | NA
TGTGCCAGCTCACCACGGGACAGCTTGTATGGCTACACCTTC | CASSPRDSLYGYTF | once | TRBJ1-2 | TRBV18 | TRBD1
TGTGCCAGCAGCCAAGAGGGACAGGGCCGTGGGGAGCTGTTTTTT | CASSQEGQGRGELFF | NA | TRBJ2-2 | TRBV3-1/TRBV3-2 | TRBD1
TGTGCCAGCTTGGGACAGGGAGATTCACCCCTCCACTTT | CASLGQGDSPLHF | NA | TRBJ1-6 | TRBV6-5 | TRBD1
TGTGCCAGCAGTTTAATTGGGGGGTTTAGAAATCAGCCCCAGCATTTT | CASSLIGGFRNQPQHF | once | TRBJ1-5 | TRBV27 | NA
TGTGCCAGCAGCCCAGCAGGGGTGACCAACTATGGCTACACCTTC | CASSPAGVTNYGYTF | NA | TRBJ1-2 | TRBV3-1/TRBV3-2 | NA
TGTGCCAGCAGCCGTAACAGAGACAATGAGCAGTTCTTC | CASSRNRDNEQFF | NA | TRBJ2-1 | TRBV7-2 | NA
TGCGCCAGCAGCCGAACACAGAGGAATGAAAAACTGTTTTTT | CASSRTQRNEKLFF | NA | TRBJ1-4 | TRBV4-3 | NA
TGTGCCAGCAGTGACTCAGGGATTAGTTACTATGGCTACACCTTC | CASSDSGISYYGYTF | NA | TRBJ1-2 | TRBV6-5 | NA
TGTGCCAGCAGTTCATCAGGGTCGGGGAACACCATATATTTT | CASSSSGSGNTIYF | NA | TRBJ1-3 | TRBV6-5 | NA
TGTGCCAGCAGCGCGGGACAGGGGGCCCGCTTGGGCTACACCTTC | CASSAGQGARLGYTF | once | TRBJ1-2 | TRBV9 | TRBD1
TGTGCCAGCCTCCGGACAGGTCTACTCGACGCTGAAGCTTTCTTT | CASLRTGLLDAEAFF | few | TRBJ1-1 | TRBV28 | TRBD1
TGTGCCAGCAGCTTGGGGGGTAGAAGAGGCGAGCAGTACTTC | CASSLGGRRGEQYF | NA | TRBJ2-7 | TRBV7-2 | NA
TGTGCCAGCAGCTACCTCGTAGGGCCTGGAAACACCATATATTTT | CASSYLVGPGNTIYF | NA | TRBJ1-3 | TRBV3-1/TRBV3-2 | NA
TGTGCCAGCAGAAGGGACGGCGGAGGGCCATACGAGCAGTACTTC | CASRRDGGGPYEQYF | NA | TRBJ2-7 | TRBV6-5 | NA
TGTGCCAGCAGCGCGGGACTCGTCACAGATACGCAGTATTTT | CASSAGLVTDTQYF | NA | TRBJ2-3 | TRBV11-2 | NA
TGCGCCAGCAGCCAAGCCCTCTCGACAGGGAGTAGTGGTTCACCCCTCCACTTT | CASSQALSTGSSGSPLHF | few | TRBJ1-6 | TRBV4-1 | TRBD1
TGTGCCAGCAGTGAAGGACGTAATTCACCCCTCCACTTT | CASSEGRNSPLHF | NA | TRBJ1-6 | TRBV6-1 | NA
TGTGCCAGTAGTATTACGGGAGTCTACTATGGCTACACCTTC | CASSITGVYYGYTF | NA | TRBJ1-2 | TRBV19 | NA
TGTGCCAGCTCAACCGCCACAGGGGACGGCTACACCTTC | CASSTATGDGYTF | NA | TRBJ1-2 | TRBV18 | TRBD1
TGCGCCAGCAGCTTGGATACGGCAGGGGCCGAAGCTTTCTTT | CASSLDTAGAEAFF | few | TRBJ1-1 | TRBV5-1 | NA
TGTGCCAGCTCACCAAACAGGGGAGATTTAACTGAAGCTTTCTTT | CASSPNRGDLTEAFF | NA | TRBJ1-1 | TRBV18 | TRBD1
TGTGCCAGCAGCCTTTTCGATCCCGGCTTAATTGGCTACACCTTC | CASSLFDPGLIGYTF | once | TRBJ1-2 | TRBV2 | NA
TGTGCCAGCAGCAAAGATGCTGCAGACTTTACCACAGATACGCAGTATTTT | CASSKDAADFTTDTQYF | NA | TRBJ2-3 | TRBV21-1 | NA
TGTGCCAGCAGTCCCCAGGAGGGTTGGAACACCGGGGAGCTGTTTTTT | CASSPQEGWNTGELFF | NA | TRBJ2-2 | TRBV6-2/TRBV6-3 | NA
TGTGCCAGCAGCTTCGGGCCCGAGGCCGGTCAGCCCCAGCATTTT | CASSFGPEAGQPQHF | once | TRBJ1-5 | TRBV9 | NA
TGTGCCAGCAGCTTGGACGACAGCCGTAATGAAAAACTGTTTTTT | CASSLDDSRNEKLFF | NA | TRBJ1-4 | TRBV5-6 | NA
TGTGCCAGCAGCCACATAATCTCCACAGGGAACTATGGCTACACCTTC | CASSHIISTGNYGYTF | NA | TRBJ1-2 | TRBV7-2 | NA
TGCGCCAGCACCAAAACGACAGGAATCCAAGAGACCCAGTACTTC | CASTKTTGIQETQYF | NA | TRBJ2-5 | TRBV5-1 | NA
TGTGCCAGCAGTACCGGGACAGGCCGCTACGAGCAGTACTTC | CASSTGTGRYEQYF | NA | TRBJ2-7 | TRBV6-2/TRBV6-3 | TRBD1
TGCAGCGTGGACAGGACTAGCGGGGGTGTTGAGCAGTTCTTC | CSVDRTSGGVEQFF | NA | TRBJ2-1 | TRBV29-1 | TRBD2
TGTGCCAGTATACGACATTCCGGGAACACTGAAGCTTTCTTT | CASIRHSGNTEAFF | NA | TRBJ1-1 | TRBV19 | NA
TGTGCCAGCAGCCAAGAGGGGGACAGGGGCACAGATACGCAGTATTTT | CASSQEGDRGTDTQYF | NA | TRBJ2-3 | TRBV4-2 | TRBD1
TGTGCCAGCACTCCAGGGGGAAATGAAAAACTGTTTTTT | CASTPGGNEKLFF | NA | TRBJ1-4 | TRBV12-3/TRBV12-4 | TRBD1
TGTGCCAGCAGTTTCAACTATGGCTACACCTTC | CASSFNYGYTF | NA | TRBJ1-2 | TRBV6-6 | NA
TGTGCCAGCAGCCTACTAGCGGACTACAATGAGCAGTTCTTC | CASSLLADYNEQFF | once | TRBJ2-1 | TRBV7-8 | TRBD2
TGTGCCAGCAGTGACCCACAGGGAAGAGGGGAGGCAGATACGCAGTATTTT | CASSDPQGRGEADTQYF | NA | TRBJ2-3 | TRBV25-1 | NA